These 22 T cell receptor beta chains originate from one sample sequenced in a study of human T cells and chemical hapten exposure. Time point denoted: patch test 1, 2 weeks after DPC sensitization. Treatment: therapeutic diphenylcyclopropenone sensitization with weekly scalp DPC. TCRdb re-called the RACE reads with MiXCR, one entry per CDR3 protein. This table has roughly 200,000 distinct CDR3 sequences, approximately 20% appearing once. The source was whole blood, collected in connection with sensitization to the hapten diphenylcyclopropenone (DPC). The receptor set was obtained from a woman in her 50s with alopecia areata. Some clones in this sample may be carry-over from other donors' samples.

The chain joins TRBV11-2 to TRBJ1-1; D is ambiguous. V dropped 4 bases and J dropped 1 base, with 10 bases sitting between them. The CDR3 spans 14 residues. CDR1 is SGHAT, CDR2 FQNNGV, per germline. This CDR3 reads CASSSRVANTEAFF. DNA of the CDR3: TGTGCCAGCAGCTCAAGAGTAGCGAACACTGAAGCTTTCTTT.

The gene calls are TRBV5-1 and TRBJ2-7, with D perhaps TRBD2 (8 bases). The CDR3 runs 17 residues. Trimming shortened V by 4 bases and J by 5 bases, and 25 bases separated the two germline ends. Germline V gives CDR1 SGHRS, CDR2 YFSETQ. CDR3 DNA: TGCGCCAGCAGCCCAAGTCCGACTAGCGCGACAGGGCACGAGCAGTACTTC. Amino acid sequence: CASSPSPTSATGHEQYF.

This clonotype was seen a handful of times. The V gene is TRBV3-1, the J gene TRBJ2-6; D is uncertain. The CDR3 is made up of 15 amino acids. Trimming left V 0 bases short and J 6 bases short, with 9 bases between. In germline, CDR1 is LGHDT, CDR2 YNNKEL (reference sequence). The chain's CDR3 is CASSQDILAANVLTF. The CDR3 nucleotides read TGTGCCAGCAGCCAAGATATTCTGGCGGCCAACGTCCTGACTTTC. Full variable domain (rest looked up from reference TRBV3-1 and TRBJ2-6): DTAVSQTPKYLVTQMGNDKSIKCEQNLGHDTMYWYKQDSKKFLKIMFSYNNKELIINETVPNRFSPKSPDKAHLNLHINSLELGDSAVYFCASSQDILAANVLTFGAGSRLTVL.

The chain combines TRBV15 with TRBJ1-2; TRBD1 matches at 12 bases. Germline V gene lookup returns CDR1 LNHNV and CDR2 YYDKDF (reference sequence). The CDR3 spans 18 residues. The V gene end was trimmed by 3 bases and the J gene end by 3 bases; junction bases not matched to a gene: 11. For the CDR3, the DNA is TGTGCCACCAGCAGGGACCGGGACAGGGGGCCCGGACACTATGGCTACACCTTC. Translation gives CATSRDRDRGPGHYGYTF.

This clonotype showed up just a few times. The gene calls are TRBV7-2 and TRBJ1-1, with TRBD1 identical over 7 bases. The CDR3 spans 15 residues. Germline CDR1 is SGHTA and CDR2 is FQGNSA. The J segment lost 1 base and the V segment lost 2 bases, leaving 4 bases of the junction unmatched. The CDR3: CASSLTGTANTEAFF. In nucleotides, the CDR3 is TGTGCCAGCAGCTTAACCGGGACAGCGAACACTGAAGCTTTCTTT.

V gene TRBV6-1 combines with J gene TRBJ2-1, with 10 bases lining up with TRBD2. This CDR3 comprises 15 residues. J gave up 8 bases and V 6 bases, and 10 bases lay outside the gene matches. Germline V gives CDR1 MNHNS, CDR2 SASEGT. CDR3 sequence: CASRPIAGGWYEQFF. Here the CDR3 DNA reads TGTGCCAGCAGACCAATAGCGGGAGGCTGGTATGAGCAGTTCTTC.

This clonotype came up once. The V call is TRBV7-3, the J call TRBJ2-2; weak D call: TRBD2 (6 bases). Trimming took 5 bases from V and 0 from J, leaving 13 bases between them. There are 16 residues in the CDR3. Germline assignment: CDR1 SGHTA and CDR2 FQGTGA. The CDR3: CASSLRRASNTGELFF. CDR3 nucleotide sequence: TGTGCCAGCAGCCTACGGAGGGCCTCGAACACCGGGGAGCTGTTTTTT.

This chain connects TRBV12-3 or TRBV12-4 to TRBJ2-5; 12 bases align to TRBD1. The CDR3 consists of 17 residues. V was pared by 6 bases and J by 1 base, with 9 bases of the junction left unmatched. The CDR3 is CASRKSRDRGPQETQYF. The CDR3 nucleotides read TGTGCCAGCAGGAAATCCCGGGACAGGGGGCCCCAAGAGACCCAGTACTTC.

The chain employs TRBV29-1 and TRBJ1-1; 11 nucleotides line up with TRBD1. This CDR3 spans 14 amino acids. Germline CDR1 is SQVTM and CDR2 is ANQGSEA. The junction had 7 bases not matched to a gene; V was cut back by 6 bases and J by 4 bases. The CDR3 coding sequence is TGCAGCGTCGGACAGGGGGCGGTCGGCACTGAAGCTTTCTTT. It translates to CSVGQGAVGTEAFF.

This clonotype was seen a handful of times. The chain joins TRBV19 to TRBJ1-5; possibly TRBD1 for D (5 bases). This CDR3 is 15 amino acids long. Trimming removed 5 bases from V and 3 bases from J, with 14 bases in between. Germline V gene lookup returns CDR1 LNHDA and CDR2 SQIVND (reference sequence). Here the CDR3 reads CASSLPGRANQPQHF. DNA for the CDR3: TGTGCCAGTAGTCTCCCGGGGCGGGCCAATCAGCCCCAGCATTTT.

This chain links TRBV27 with TRBJ1-1; D possibly corresponds to TRBD1 (5 bases). Germline V gene lookup returns CDR1 MNHEY and CDR2 SMNVEV (reference sequence). Trimming cost V 6 bases and J 3 bases, with 23 bases left between them. CDR3 size: 17 residues. The CDR3 here is CASSSTGFSVVDTEAFF. The CDR3 bases are TGTGCCAGCAGCTCTACAGGCTTCAGTGTGGTCGACACTGAAGCTTTCTTT.

This sequence joins TRBV7-9 and TRBJ1-4; D is uncertain. The V and J ends lost 6 bases and 7 bases respectively, with 6 bases between them. Germline CDR1 is SEHNR and CDR2 is FQNEAQ (reference sequence). The CDR3 extends over 11 amino acids. The CDR3 DNA sequence: TGTGCCAGCAGGGAGCGTGAAAAACTGTTTTTT. It encodes CASREREKLFF.

The chain employs TRBV6-2 or TRBV6-3 and TRBJ2-7; TRBD2 matches at 13 bases. CDR3 size: 18 residues. The germline CDR1 and CDR2 sequences are MNHEY and SVGEGT. J gave up 2 bases and V 0 bases, and 7 bases lay outside the gene matches. The CDR3 loop is CASSYSLGLAGRTYEQYF. The CDR3 region has the DNA TGTGCCAGCAGTTACTCTCTGGGACTAGCGGGACGCACCTACGAGCAGTACTTC.

The genes are TRBV2 and TRBJ2-3, with TRBD2 matching 7 bases. The germline gives CDR1 SNHLY, CDR2 FYNNEI. The CDR3 extends over 15 amino acids. V was clipped by 2 bases and J by 4 bases; unmatched bases: 6. The CDR3, as DNA: TGTGCCAGCAGTGAAAAGACTAGCCTCGCAGATACGCAGTATTTT. Translation gives CASSEKTSLADTQYF. The full variable domain, in which reference TRBV2 and TRBJ2-3 provide the parts outside the CDR3, is EPEVTQTPSHQVTQMGQEVILRCVPISNHLYFYWYRQILGQKVEFLVSFYNNEISEKSEIFDDQFSVERPDGSNFTLKIRSTKLEDSAMYFCASSEKTSLADTQYFGPGTRLTVL.

The chain links TRBV2 to TRBJ1-2; D is unclear. Germline V gives CDR1 SNHLY, CDR2 FYNNEI. The CDR3 is made up of 13 amino acids. V was cut by 1 base and J by 5 bases, with 8 bases left in between. CDR3 residues: CASSEEAYYGYTF. CDR3 bases: TGTGCCAGCAGTGAAGAAGCTTATTATGGCTACACCTTC.

The chain joins TRBV28 to TRBJ2-5, with TRBD1 identical over 7 bases. The CDR3 totals 15 residues. The germline gives CDR1 MDHEN, CDR2 SYDVKM. V lost 5 bases, J lost 3 bases, and 9 bases stayed unmatched. CDR3 nucleotides: TGTGCCAGCAGTACAATTAGGGGGCGGGAAGAGACCCAGTACTTC. This sequence encodes CASSTIRGREETQYF.

V usage is TRBV20-1 and J usage is TRBJ2-7, with 8 bases that match TRBD2. CDR3 length: 13 residues. V shed 6 bases and J 3 bases; nucleotides not matched to a gene: 7. CDR1 is DFQATT and CDR2 is SNEGSKA in the germline V gene (reference sequence). The CDR3 coding sequence is TGCAGTGCCTACACTAGCGGAAACTACGAGCAGTACTTC. Its translation is CSAYTSGNYEQYF.

The chain is built from TRBV29-1 and TRBJ2-7; 7 nucleotides agree with TRBD1. V gave up 4 bases and J gave up 3 bases; unmatched junction bases: 6. CDR3 length: 13 amino acids. Looked up from germline, CDR1 is SQVTM and CDR2 is ANQGSEA. CDR3 protein: CSVGTGQIYEQYF. CDR3 DNA sequence: TGCAGCGTTGGTACGGGACAGATCTACGAGCAGTACTTC.

In its sample, this clonotype was seen a few times. The chain recombines TRBV10-3 with TRBJ1-2; the D gene is possibly TRBD1 (6 bases). Per germline, CDR1 ENHRY and CDR2 SYGVKD. The CDR3 totals 12 residues. The V end lost 7 bases, the J end lost 6 bases, and 12 bases lay between the germline ends. The CDR3 loop is CAINRAEDGYTF. DNA for the CDR3: TGTGCCATCAACAGGGCGGAGGATGGCTACACCTTC.

The gene calls are TRBV4-1 and TRBJ2-1; TRBD2 matches at 10 bases. The V segment lost 4 bases and the J segment 7 bases; nucleotides outside the gene matches: 10. The length of the CDR3 is 16 residues. Per germline, CDR1 MGHRA and CDR2 YSYEKL. For the CDR3, the DNA is TGCGCCAGCAGCCCCTATCCTAGCGGGAGAGGAAATGAGCAGTTCTTC. Translated, it gives CASSPYPSGRGNEQFF.

This clonotype occurred a few times. The genes are TRBV5-1 and TRBJ2-5; 7 nucleotides line up with TRBD1. The CDR3 spans 13 residues. J was trimmed by 4 bases and V by 4 bases; bases with no gene match: 4. Germline V gives CDR1 SGHRS, CDR2 YFSETQ. The CDR3 DNA follows: TGCGCCAGCAGCCCAGACAGGGTAGAGACCCAGTACTTC. This gives the protein CASSPDRVETQYF.

The chain recombines TRBV20-1 with TRBJ2-7; 8 bases match TRBD2. Germline-derived CDR1 and CDR2 are DFQATT and SNEGSKA (reference sequence). J lost 2 bases, V lost 5 bases, and 11 bases had no gene match. There are 15 residues in the CDR3. Here the CDR3 reads CSADSRKGLAYEQYF. The CDR3, as DNA: TGCAGTGCTGATTCCCGGAAGGGACTAGCCTACGAGCAGTACTTC.